This is a list of T cell receptor beta chains from one sample in a study of response to subunit inactivated influenza vaccine. MiXCR, applied by TCRdb to the RT-PCR reads, yields one record per CDR3 protein. This repertoire shows 500,000 to 750,000 distinct CDR3 sequences, around 15% found once; its top ten account for around 10%. The specimen was PBMCs from blood, collected approximately 12 days after vaccination. These receptors came from a man aged 45-60 years who received an inactivated influenza vaccine. Both conserved end residues are part of each CDR3. Fields, in order: V gene, J gene, clone size, D gene, CDR3 DNA, CDR3 protein. The D gene is left open where the match is weak. The size of a clone is reported for some rows only, either as once, few or many, or as a class for expanded clones.

TRBV24-1	TRBJ2-3	few	TRBD2	TGTGCCACCAGTGGCCCGAGCGGGGGGACGCAGTATTTT	CATSGPSGGTQYF
TRBV7-8	TRBJ2-2	many	TRBD1	TGTGCCAGCAGCCACCGGACAGGGAGGAACACCGGGGAGCTGTTTTTT	CASSHRTGRNTGELFF
TRBV7-6	TRBJ2-1	few	-	TGTGCCAGCAGCTATGAGGGGCGGGATGAGCAGTTCTTC	CASSYEGRDEQFF
TRBV30	TRBJ2-3	-	TRBD2	TGTGCCTGTAACCTCCGGACTAGCGGGACCAACACAGATACGCAGTATTTT	CACNLRTSGTNTDTQYF
TRBV11-2	TRBJ1-2	few	TRBD1	TGTGCCAGCAGCCCCCGACTACAGACAGGGGTGAATAACTATGGCTACACCTTC	CASSPRLQTGVNNYGYTF
TRBV29-1	TRBJ2-1	few	TRBD2	TGCAGCGGTATACTAGCGGGGGAATACAATGAGCAGTTCTTC	CSGILAGEYNEQFF
TRBV20-1	TRBJ2-7	few	-	TGCAGTGCTAGAGTGTTTAGGCTAGCGCGCATCTACGAGCAGTACTTC	CSARVFRLARIYEQYF
TRBV7-8	TRBJ2-5	few	-	TGTGCCAGCAGCTTGATGGGAACGAGGGAAGAGACCCAGTACTTC	CASSLMGTREETQYF
TRBV28	TRBJ2-7	-	-	TGTGCCAGCAGTTTAATGCCAGGGTTATCCTACGAGCAGTACTTC	CASSLMPGLSYEQYF
TRBV5-1	TRBJ2-3	few	TRBD2	TGCGCCAGCAGCGCCGGGACTAGCGGGAGCGGAGATACGCAGTATTTT	CASSAGTSGSGDTQYF
TRBV7-2	TRBJ2-3	few	TRBD2	TGTGCCAGCAGCTATCTACTAGCGGGCGGAGATACGCAGTATTTT	CASSYLLAGGDTQYF
TRBV14	TRBJ1-4	few	-	TGTGCCAGCAGCCGCACAATCAATGAAAAACTGTTTTTT	CASSRTINEKLFF
TRBV6-2/TRBV6-3	TRBJ2-5	-	TRBD1	TGTGCCAGCAGTTACGACCCCGGGACAGGGTCGCAAGAGACCCAGTACTTC	CASSYDPGTGSQETQYF
TRBV4-2	TRBJ2-2	few	-	TGTGCCAGCAGCCAAGTTTACAGGGCCACCGGGGAGCTGTTTTTT	CASSQVYRATGELFF
TRBV29-1	TRBJ2-7	-	TRBD1	TGCAGCGTTGCCCGGGACAGGGTATCGCGGGAGCAGTACTTC	CSVARDRVSREQYF
TRBV12-3/TRBV12-4	TRBJ1-4	-	-	TGTGCCTCTTCCAGGATAGGGGGTGAAAAACTGTTTTTT	CASSRIGGEKLFF
TRBV24-1	TRBJ2-5	-	TRBD2	TGTGCCACCAGTGTTGCGGGGGGGGAGACCCAGTACTTC	CATSVAGGETQYF
TRBV25-1	TRBJ2-6	-	TRBD1	TGTGCCAGTGCACCCCGGGACAGGGGTCTTGGGGCCAACGTCCTGACTTTC	CASAPRDRGLGANVLTF
TRBV3-1	TRBJ1-1	few	-	TGTGCCAGCAGCCATAGCAGAGGGGACACTGAAGCTTTCTTT	CASSHSRGDTEAFF
TRBV20-1	TRBJ2-1	few	TRBD2	TGCAGTGCCCCGGAGCGGGGGGGAAGCTCCTACAATGAGCAGTTCTTC	CSAPERGGSSYNEQFF
TRBV7-2	TRBJ2-3	once	-	TGTGCCAGCAGCAAGTACAGGGCTAGTAAGGGAGATACGCAGTATTTT	CASSKYRASKGDTQYF
TRBV5-1	TRBJ2-3	-	-	TGCGCCAGCAGCTCCGCCCCGTGGGGGACAGATACGCAGTATTTT	CASSSAPWGTDTQYF
TRBV6-1	TRBJ2-7	-	-	TGTGCCAGCAGTGAAATTGGCGACGAGCAGTACTTC	CASSEIGDEQYF
TRBV7-2	TRBJ2-7	-	TRBD1	TGTGCCAGCAGCGTTCAACCGGGACAGGGAGTCAACTACGAGCAGTACTTC	CASSVQPGQGVNYEQYF